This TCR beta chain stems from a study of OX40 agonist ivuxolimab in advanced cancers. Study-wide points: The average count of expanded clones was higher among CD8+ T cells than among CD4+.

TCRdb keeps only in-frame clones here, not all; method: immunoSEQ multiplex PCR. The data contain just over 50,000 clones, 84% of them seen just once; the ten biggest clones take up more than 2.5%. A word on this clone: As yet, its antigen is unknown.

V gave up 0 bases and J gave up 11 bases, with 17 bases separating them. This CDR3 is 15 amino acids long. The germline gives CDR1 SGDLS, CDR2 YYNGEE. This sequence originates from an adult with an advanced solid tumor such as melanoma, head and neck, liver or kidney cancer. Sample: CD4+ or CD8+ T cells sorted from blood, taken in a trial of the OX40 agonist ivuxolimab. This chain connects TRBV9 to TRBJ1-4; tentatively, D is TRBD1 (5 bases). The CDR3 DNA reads TGTGCCAGCAGCGTAGAGGGGTCAGGGTGGGATAAACTGTTTTTT. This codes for CASSVEGSGWDKLFF.